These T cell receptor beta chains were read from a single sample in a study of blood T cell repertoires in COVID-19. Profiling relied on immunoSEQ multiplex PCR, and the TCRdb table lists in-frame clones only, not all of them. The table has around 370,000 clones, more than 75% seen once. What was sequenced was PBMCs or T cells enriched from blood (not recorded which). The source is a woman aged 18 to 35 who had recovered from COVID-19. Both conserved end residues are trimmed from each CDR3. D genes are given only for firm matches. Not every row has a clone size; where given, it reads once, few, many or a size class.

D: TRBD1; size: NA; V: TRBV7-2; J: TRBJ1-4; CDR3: ASSSLRRDSATNEKLF
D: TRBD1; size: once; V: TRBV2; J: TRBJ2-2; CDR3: ASSATGTGAFDTGELF
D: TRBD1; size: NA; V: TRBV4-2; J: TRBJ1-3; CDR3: ASSRVQGATGNTIY
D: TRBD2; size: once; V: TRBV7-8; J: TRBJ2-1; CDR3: ASSPLTSGGANEQF
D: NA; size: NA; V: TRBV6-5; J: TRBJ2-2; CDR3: ASSYMQRANTGELF
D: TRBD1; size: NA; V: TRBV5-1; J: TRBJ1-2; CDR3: ASQEYRGNYGYT
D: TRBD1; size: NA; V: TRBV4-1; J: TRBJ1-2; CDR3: ASSRPTGTGGWYGYT
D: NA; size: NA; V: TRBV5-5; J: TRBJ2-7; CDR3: ASSTGTFYEQY
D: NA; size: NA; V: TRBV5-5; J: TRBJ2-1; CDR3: ASSLVQPGAYNEQF
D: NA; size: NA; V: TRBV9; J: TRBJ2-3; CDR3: ASSGFKPDTQY